Sequencing of this T cell receptor beta chain was carried out in a study of blood T cell repertoires in COVID-19. Study in general: There were acute and convalescent COVID-19 samples, and they came from the United States, Italy and Spain. The cDNA or gDNA used as material had been derived from T cells, B-cell-depleted T cells, or PBMCs.

Authors' methods: Amplified reference gene primers provided the basis for estimating nucleated cell counts. Assay used: immunoSEQ multiplex PCR; TCRdb lists only in-frame clones, some missing. That table gives V, J and clone size, and the DNA gave D and trimming. The sample records about 160,000 clones, approximately 78% being singletons. V trimming: 3 bases; J trimming: 4 bases; junction bases outside the gene matches: 13. The CDR3 loop spans 18 amino acids. The germline V gene encodes CDR1 SGDLS and CDR2 YYNGEE. This TCR derives from a human donor in a cohort sampled during active COVID-19. Material: peripheral blood. The rearrangement uses TRBV9 and TRBJ2-2, with TRBD2 matching over 9 bases. DNA for the CDR3: TGTGCCAGCAGCGATGAAGCCGGGACTAGCTGGAGCACCGGGGAGCTGTTTTTT. Translated, it gives CASSDEAGTSWSTGELFF.